The 19 T cell receptor beta chains below come from one sample, sequenced in a study of spatial heterogeneity in lung cancer (dated by TCRdb to about 2019). What the time point label conveys for this sample: sample taken at primary tumor resection. Library method: 5' RACE. TCRdb records NextSeq 500 as the sequencer. TCRdb trimmed public reads at Q25 via fastp, called clones via MiXCR and kept in-frame beta chains. Rows with one shared CDR3 protein collapse into an entry with the most common genes and DNA. Here the sample has about 92,000 distinct CDR3 sequences; roughly 12% occur a single time. The ten largest make up about 38% of the sample. Sequenced here: PBMCs, sampled at surgery. The receptors were gathered from a male donor with early-stage non-small cell lung cancer.

The chain employs TRBV7-2 and TRBJ2-7; 7 bases are a match to TRBD1. The V segment lost 5 bases and the J segment 3 bases; nucleotides outside the gene matches: 4. This CDR3 has 13 amino acids. Per germline, CDR1 SGHTA and CDR2 FQGNSA. Here the CDR3 DNA reads TGTGCCAGCAGCCAGGGGGTAGTCTACGAGCAGTACTTC. Protein product: CASSQGVVYEQYF.

The chain carries TRBV9 and TRBJ2-5; TRBD2 agrees at 9 bases. The CDR3 is made up of 16 amino acids. Unmatched junction bases numbered 6, after V lost 0 bases and J lost 3 bases. Germline values: CDR1 SGDLS, CDR2 YYNGEE. In DNA, the CDR3 is TGTGCCAGCAGCGTAGCTTTGACTAGCGGAGAAGAGACCCAGTACTTC. Residues: CASSVALTSGEETQYF.

The chain joins TRBV12-3 or TRBV12-4 to TRBJ2-7; D unresolved. This CDR3 is built from 14 residues. V dropped 6 bases and J dropped 3 bases, with 15 bases sitting between them. For the CDR3, the DNA is TGTGCCAGCAGCCCCTACAGTGAGGACTACGAGCAGTACTTC. It translates to CASSPYSEDYEQYF.

This clonotype came up a few times. For the CDR3, the DNA is TGTGCCAGCTCACCACCTAGTGAGACCCAGTACTTC. Its protein product is CASSPPSETQYF. The rearrangement uses TRBV18 and TRBJ2-5; D remains unclear. Germline values: CDR1 KGHSH, CDR2 LQKENI. Trimming took off 0 bases at V and 5 bases at J, with 4 bases between the two ends. This CDR3 contains 12 residues. The variable domain in full, with the rest retrieved from reference TRBV18 and TRBJ2-5, is NAGVMQNPRHLVRRRGQEARLRCSPMKGHSHVYWYRQLPEEGLKFMVYLQKENIIDESGMPKERFSAEFPKEGPSILRIQQVVRGDSAAYFCASSPPSETQYFGPGTRLLVL.

This clonotype was detected ten times or more. This chain uses TRBV29-1 with TRBJ2-7; TRBD1 agrees at 9 bases. V shed 7 bases and J 1 base; nucleotides not matched to a gene: 11. The germline gives CDR1 SQVTM, CDR2 ANQGSEA. The CDR3 length is 15 residues. The CDR3 loop reads CSGKRDRVGSYEQYF. The CDR3 DNA reads as TGCAGCGGAAAAAGGGACAGGGTAGGATCCTACGAGCAGTACTTC.

This clonotype was picked up a small number of times. The chain combines TRBV7-2 with TRBJ2-3, with D uncertain. V lost 2 bases and J 4 bases, leaving 7 bases between the germline ends. This CDR3 is built from 13 residues. Looked up from germline, CDR1 is SGHTA and CDR2 is FQGNSA. CDR3 region: CASSLPRADTQYF. CDR3 in DNA: TGTGCCAGCAGCTTACCCCGGGCAGATACGCAGTATTTT.

This clonotype has only a few counts. V and J are TRBV5-6 and TRBJ2-2; unclear D gene. CDR1 is SGHDT and CDR2 is YYEEEE in the germline V gene. The length of the CDR3 is 12 residues. Trimming stripped 1 base from V and 7 bases from J, with 5 bases between. The CDR3 here is CASSLISGELFF. The DNA of the CDR3 is TGTGCCAGCAGCTTGATAAGCGGGGAGCTGTTTTTT.

This clonotype was counted only a few times. V usage is TRBV4-1 and J usage is TRBJ2-2; possibly TRBD2 for D (5 bases). V was clipped by 6 bases and J by 6 bases, with 11 bases between them. Germline values: CDR1 MGHRA, CDR2 YSYEKL. This CDR3 spans 13 amino acids. The CDR3: CASSHRRAGELFF. CDR3 in DNA: TGCGCCAGCAGTCATCGGCGGGCCGGGGAGCTGTTTTTT.

The rearrangement links TRBV6-5 to TRBJ2-6; TRBD1 agrees at 8 bases. CDR1 is MNHEY and CDR2 is SVGAGI in the germline V gene. The trim removed 2 bases at V and 2 bases at J, leaving 5 bases unmatched. The CDR3 spans 17 residues. The CDR3 loop is CASSYPARGPGANVLTF. The CDR3 coding sequence is TGTGCCAGCAGTTACCCCGCCAGGGGGCCTGGGGCCAACGTCCTGACTTTC.

Comments on this clonotype: A junction end diverges from the germline sequence, so it may reflect a read error. The chain carries TRBV6-1 and TRBJ1-5; weak D call: TRBD1 (5 bases). The CDR3 consists of 14 residues. Germline-derived CDR1 and CDR2 are MNHNS and SASEGT. As DNA, the CDR3 is TGTGCCAGCAGTGAACGGGGCACTTATCAGCCCCAGCTTTTT. This translates into CASSERGTYQPQLF.

The chain has TRBV4-3 and TRBJ1-3; TRBD1 might be the D (6 bases). The CDR3 spans 15 residues. Looked up from germline, CDR1 is LGHNA and CDR2 is YSLEER. The ends were cut back, 3 bases at V and 0 bases at J, with 9 bases in the middle. The CDR3 DNA follows: TGCGCCAGCAGCCAGCAGGGGATCTCTGGAAACACCATATATTTT. Protein product: CASSQQGISGNTIYF.

There are a few counts of this clonotype. This sequence joins TRBV20-1 and TRBJ2-2; perhaps TRBD2 as D (6 bases). V was shortened by 6 bases and J by 8 bases, with 25 bases between the two germline ends. Looked up from germline, CDR1 is DFQATT and CDR2 is SNEGSKA (reference sequence). The CDR3 runs to 16 residues. The chain's CDR3 is CSAGRHGGEVSGELFF. Here the CDR3 DNA reads TGCAGTGCCGGGCGGCACGGGGGAGAAGTTTCTGGGGAGCTGTTTTTT.

A few counts support this clonotype. The chain employs TRBV7-9 and TRBJ2-1; TRBD2 agrees at 11 bases. CDR3 length equals 16 residues. V dropped 4 bases and J dropped 4; count of bases not matched to a gene: 6. Germline-derived CDR1 and CDR2 are SEHNR and FQNEAQ (reference sequence). DNA for the CDR3: TGTGCCAGCAGCTCCTTTAGCGGGAGGGAGTACAATGAGCAGTTCTTC. Translating it yields CASSSFSGREYNEQFF.

This clonotype was picked up many times. The rearrangement joins TRBV4-2 to TRBJ2-1; D not resolved. The germline V gene has CDR1 LGHNA and CDR2 YNFKEQ. This CDR3 has 15 residues. V lost 1 base and J 8 bases, leaving 15 bases between the germline ends. Written as DNA, the CDR3 is TGTGCCAGCAGCCAAGGTGACGCTGGGTACCATGAGCAGTTCTTC. Protein sequence: CASSQGDAGYHEQFF.

This clonotype has only a few counts. CDR3 protein: CASSPVQMNTEAFF. The CDR3 DNA sequence: TGTGCCAGCTCACCAGTCCAGATGAACACTGAAGCTTTCTTT. The chain uses TRBV18 and TRBJ1-1; D ambiguous. With 2 bases removed from V and 0 bases from J, the gap between germline ends came to 7 bases. The CDR3 runs to 14 residues. Germline V lookup: CDR1 KGHSH, CDR2 LQKENI.

Many counts were recorded for this clonotype. DNA for the CDR3: TGCGCCAGCAGACTGGAAGGGGAGACCCAGTACTTC. Translating gives CASRLEGETQYF. The chain is built from TRBV5-1 and TRBJ2-5; D unclear. Germline V lookup: CDR1 SGHRS, CDR2 YFSETQ. This CDR3 contains 12 residues. V lost 5 bases to trimming and J lost 5 bases, with 10 bases between them.

V and J are TRBV20-1 and TRBJ1-5; no firm D call. Germline V gene sequence: CDR1 DFQATT, CDR2 SNEGSKA (reference sequence). V lost 4 bases, J lost 0 bases, and 10 bases lay in between. This CDR3 is built from 14 residues. The CDR3 reads CSAKRGDSNQPQHF. The CDR3, as DNA: TGCAGTGCTAAGCGGGGTGATAGCAATCAGCCCCAGCATTTT.

This clonotype showed up many times. The V call is TRBV28, the J call TRBJ2-5; 11 positions agree with TRBD2. Germline CDR1 reads MDHEN; CDR2 reads SYDVKM. J was trimmed by 2 bases and V by 1 base; bases with no gene match: 6. The CDR3 runs to 17 residues. In nucleotides, the CDR3 is TGTGCCAGCAGTTTATATTCTAGCGGGGGGTCTCAAGAGACCCAGTACTTC. This codes for CASSLYSSGGSQETQYF.

The rearrangement joins TRBV7-9 to TRBJ2-7; 7 nucleotides agree with TRBD1. The CDR3 is 13 amino acids. The V and J ends lost 5 bases and 7 bases, in that order; junction bases with no gene match: 8. Per germline, CDR1 SEHNR and CDR2 FQNEAQ (reference sequence). This chain's CDR3 is CASSGDRSWEQYF. CDR3 DNA sequence: TGTGCCAGCAGCGGGGACAGAAGCTGGGAGCAGTACTTC.